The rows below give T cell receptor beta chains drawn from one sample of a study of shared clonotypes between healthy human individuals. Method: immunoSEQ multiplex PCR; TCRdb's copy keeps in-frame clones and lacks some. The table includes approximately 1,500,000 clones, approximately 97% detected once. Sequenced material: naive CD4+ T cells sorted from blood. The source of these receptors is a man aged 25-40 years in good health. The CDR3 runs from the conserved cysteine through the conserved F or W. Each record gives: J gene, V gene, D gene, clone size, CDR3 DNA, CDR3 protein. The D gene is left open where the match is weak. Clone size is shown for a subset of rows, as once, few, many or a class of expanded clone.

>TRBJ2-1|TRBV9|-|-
TGTGCCAGCAGCGTAAGACAGAACAATGAGCAGTTCTTC
CASSVRQNNEQFF
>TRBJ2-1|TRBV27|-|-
TGTGCCAGCAGTAAGGAGGCCACCTCCTACAATGAGCAGTTCTTC
CASSKEATSYNEQFF
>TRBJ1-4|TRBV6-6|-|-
TGTGCCACTGTTGGGGCGCCTTCACGCCCGGAAAAACTGTTTTTT
CATVGAPSRPEKLFF
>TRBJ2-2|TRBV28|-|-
TGTGCCAGCAGTTTTAGGCGCGGGGAGCTGTTTTTT
CASSFRRGELFF
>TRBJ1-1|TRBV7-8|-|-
TGTGCCAGCAGCTTCTTGGGGTCCGACACTGAAGCTTTCTTT
CASSFLGSDTEAFF
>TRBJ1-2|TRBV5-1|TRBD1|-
TGCGCCAGCAGCGCACCGGGACAGGGGTTACAAGGCTACACCTTC
CASSAPGQGLQGYTF
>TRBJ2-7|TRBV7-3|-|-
TGTGCCAGCAGCTTAACCGGGACGGTTTCCTACGAGCAGTACTTC
CASSLTGTVSYEQYF
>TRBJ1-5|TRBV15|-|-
TGTGCCACCAGAGAGAGGGGGGGCGATTATCAGCCCCAGCATTTT
CATRERGGDYQPQHF
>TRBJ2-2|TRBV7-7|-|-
TGTGCTAGCAGCTTAGTTGCCGGGGCGGACACCGGGGAGCTGTTTTTT
CASSLVAGADTGELFF
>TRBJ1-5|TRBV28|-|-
TGTGCCAGCAGGGCAGGGGCCCCAAACAATCAGCCCCAGCATTTT
CASRAGAPNNQPQHF
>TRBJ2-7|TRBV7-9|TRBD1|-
TGTGCCAGCAGCTTAGCAACAGGGGCCGCGAGCTCCTACGAGCAGTACTTC
CASSLATGAASSYEQYF
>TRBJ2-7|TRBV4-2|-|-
TGTGCCAGCAGCCAAGGGACGAACTACGAGCAGTACTTC
CASSQGTNYEQYF
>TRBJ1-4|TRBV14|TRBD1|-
TGTGCCAGCAGCCAATTAGACAGGGGACGTGAAAAACTGTTTTTT
CASSQLDRGREKLFF
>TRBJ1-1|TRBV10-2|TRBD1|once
TGCGCCAGCAAGGGCGGGACAGAGAACACTGAAGCTTTCTTT
CASKGGTENTEAFF
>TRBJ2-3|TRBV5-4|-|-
TGTGCCAGCAGCCCGGGCCCTACAGACCGTGGCACAGATACGCAGTATTTT
CASSPGPTDRGTDTQYF
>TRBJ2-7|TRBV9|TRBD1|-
TGTGCCAGCAGCGTAGATACAGGGGCATCCTACGAGCAGTACTTC
CASSVDTGASYEQYF
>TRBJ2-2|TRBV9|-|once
TGTGCCAGCCGTCCTGGGCTTCCCACCGGGGAGCTGTTTTTT
CASRPGLPTGELFF
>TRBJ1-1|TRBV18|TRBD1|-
TGTGCCAGCTTGCGGGACAGAAACACTGAAGCTTTCTTT
CASLRDRNTEAFF
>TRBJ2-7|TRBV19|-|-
TGTGCCACCAGTGGGCCCTCCTACGAGCAGTACTTC
CATSGPSYEQYF
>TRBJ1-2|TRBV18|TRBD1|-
TGTGCCAGCTCACCAGATGGACAGGGCTATGGCTACACCTTC
CASSPDGQGYGYTF
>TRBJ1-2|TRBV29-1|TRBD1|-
TGCAGCGTTGCTGACAGGGACTATGGCTACACCTTC
CSVADRDYGYTF
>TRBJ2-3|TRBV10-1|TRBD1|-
TGCGCCAGCAGTGACTCGAGCCCCTCCCAGGGGGAGACAGATACGCAGTATTTT
CASSDSSPSQGETDTQYF
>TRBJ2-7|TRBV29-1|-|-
TGCAGCGTTGAGGACCCGACTACAGGGAGAGCCTACGAGCAGTACTTC
CSVEDPTTGRAYEQYF
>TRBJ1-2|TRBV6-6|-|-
TGTGCCAGCAGTTACCCAAGAGAACGGAACTATGGCTACACCTTC
CASSYPRERNYGYTF
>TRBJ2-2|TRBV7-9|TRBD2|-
TGTGCCAGCAGCTCGGGAGGACACACAAACACCGGGGAGCTGTTTTTT
CASSSGGHTNTGELFF
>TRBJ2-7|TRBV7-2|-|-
TGTGCCAGCAGCTTAGTATTTGCTAGCGAATCCTACGAGCAGTACTTC
CASSLVFASESYEQYF
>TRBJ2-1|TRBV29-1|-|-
TGCAGCGTTGAACAGGCTAGCTGGTTCCATGAGCAGTTCTTC
CSVEQASWFHEQFF
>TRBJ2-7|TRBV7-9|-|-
TGTGCCAGCAGCTTTAGTGGGGGCTACGAGCAGTACTTC
CASSFSGGYEQYF